The table lists the clone carrying this T cell receptor (beta chain) with many counts. TCRdb processed the 5' RACE reads anew with MiXCR; each CDR3 protein has one entry. The data contain 10,000 to 15,000 distinct CDR3 sequences, more than 14% of them seen just once; the ten biggest clones take up around half. This entry comes from a study of T-cell memory formation after mild COVID-19. This clonotype was sampled from a man between 18 and 29 years old who had mild COVID-19 (a few samples of this study predate the infection). Cell type and time point are not known. The sample taken for sequencing was PBMCs or a T cell subset sorted from them (not recorded which).

The CDR3 loop is CASSPGRVNTGELFF. CDR3 coding DNA: TGTGCCAGCAGCCCCGGCAGAGTGAACACCGGGGAGCTGTTTTTT. J is TRBJ2-2 and V is TRBV3-2. TRBV3-2 is recorded as a pseudogene. This CDR3 is 15 amino acids long.